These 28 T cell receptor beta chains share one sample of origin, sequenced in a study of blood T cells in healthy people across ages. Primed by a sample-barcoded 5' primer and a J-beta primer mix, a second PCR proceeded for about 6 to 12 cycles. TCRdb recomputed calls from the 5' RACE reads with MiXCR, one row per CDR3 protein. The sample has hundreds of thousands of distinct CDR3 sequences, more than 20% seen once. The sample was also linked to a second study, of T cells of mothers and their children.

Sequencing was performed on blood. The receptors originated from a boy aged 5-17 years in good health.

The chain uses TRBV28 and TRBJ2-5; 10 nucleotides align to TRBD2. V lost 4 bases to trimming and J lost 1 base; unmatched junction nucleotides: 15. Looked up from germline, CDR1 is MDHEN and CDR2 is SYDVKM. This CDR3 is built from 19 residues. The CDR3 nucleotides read TGTGCCAGCAGTTCCCTACCGCTAGCGGGAGAAGGAGGCCAAGAGACCCAGTACTTC. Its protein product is CASSSLPLAGEGGQETQYF.

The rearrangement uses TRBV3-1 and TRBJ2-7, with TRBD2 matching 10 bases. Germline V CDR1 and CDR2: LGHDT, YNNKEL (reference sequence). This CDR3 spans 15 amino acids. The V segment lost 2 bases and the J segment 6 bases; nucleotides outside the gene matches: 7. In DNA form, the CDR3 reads TGTGCCAGCAGCCAACGGCCTAGCGGGAGTCGCGAGCAGTACTTC. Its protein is CASSQRPSGSREQYF.

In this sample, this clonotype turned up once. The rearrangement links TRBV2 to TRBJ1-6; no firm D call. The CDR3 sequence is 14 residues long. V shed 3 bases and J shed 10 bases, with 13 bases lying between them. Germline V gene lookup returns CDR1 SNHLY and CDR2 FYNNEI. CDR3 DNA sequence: TGTGCCAGCAGTGAGCTAATTTCCGCGTCACCCCTCCACTTT. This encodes CASSELISASPLHF.

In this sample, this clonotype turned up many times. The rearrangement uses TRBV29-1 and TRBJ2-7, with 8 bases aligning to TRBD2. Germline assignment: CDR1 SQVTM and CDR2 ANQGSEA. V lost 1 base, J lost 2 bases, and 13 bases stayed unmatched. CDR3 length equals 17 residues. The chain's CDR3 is CSVEATGREVPTYEQYF. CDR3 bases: TGCAGCGTTGAAGCGACTGGGCGGGAGGTTCCTACCTACGAGCAGTACTTC.

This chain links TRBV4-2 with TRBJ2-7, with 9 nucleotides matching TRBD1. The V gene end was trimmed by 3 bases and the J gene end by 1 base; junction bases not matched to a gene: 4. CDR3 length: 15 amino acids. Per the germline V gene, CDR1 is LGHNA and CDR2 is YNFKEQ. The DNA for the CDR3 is TGTGCCAGCAGCCATACCGGGACAGGGTCCTACGAGCAGTACTTC. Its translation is CASSHTGTGSYEQYF.

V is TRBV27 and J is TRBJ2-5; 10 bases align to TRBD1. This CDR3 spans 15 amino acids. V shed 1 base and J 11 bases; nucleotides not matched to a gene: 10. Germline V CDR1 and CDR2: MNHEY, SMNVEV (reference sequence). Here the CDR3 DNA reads TGTGCCAGCAGTTTATTCCCGGGACAGGGGTATGAGCAGTACTTC. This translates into CASSLFPGQGYEQYF.

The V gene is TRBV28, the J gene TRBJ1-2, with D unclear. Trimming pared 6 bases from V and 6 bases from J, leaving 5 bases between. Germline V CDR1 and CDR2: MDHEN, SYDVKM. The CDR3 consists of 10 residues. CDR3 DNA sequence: TGTGCCAGCAGCAGAAATGGCTACACCTTC. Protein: CASSRNGYTF.

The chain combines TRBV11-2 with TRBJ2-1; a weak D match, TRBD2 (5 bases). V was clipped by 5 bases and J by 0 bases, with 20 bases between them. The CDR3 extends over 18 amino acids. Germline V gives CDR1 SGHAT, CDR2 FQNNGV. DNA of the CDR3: TGTGCCAGCAGCGATAGGGTGAGAGGGAGTGTCTCCTACAATGAGCAGTTCTTC. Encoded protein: CASSDRVRGSVSYNEQFF.

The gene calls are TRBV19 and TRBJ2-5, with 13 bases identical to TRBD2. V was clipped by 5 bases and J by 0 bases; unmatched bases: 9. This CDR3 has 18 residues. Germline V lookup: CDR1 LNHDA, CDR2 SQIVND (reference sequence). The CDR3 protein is CASSPWTSGGEYQETQYF. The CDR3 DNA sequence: TGTGCCAGTAGTCCTTGGACTAGCGGGGGAGAGTACCAAGAGACCCAGTACTTC.

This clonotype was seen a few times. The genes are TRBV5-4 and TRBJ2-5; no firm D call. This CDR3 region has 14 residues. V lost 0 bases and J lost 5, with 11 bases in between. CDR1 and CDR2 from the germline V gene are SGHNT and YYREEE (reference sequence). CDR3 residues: CASSLDSYRETQYF. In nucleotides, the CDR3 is TGTGCCAGCAGCTTGGACAGCTATAGGGAGACCCAGTACTTC.

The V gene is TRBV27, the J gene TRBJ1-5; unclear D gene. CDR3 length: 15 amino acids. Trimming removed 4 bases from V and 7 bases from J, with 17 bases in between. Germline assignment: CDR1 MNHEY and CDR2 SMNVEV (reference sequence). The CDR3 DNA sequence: TGTGCCAGCAGTTCCAGGCCCTTTCTCGGCCAGCCCCAGCATTTT. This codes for CASSSRPFLGQPQHF.

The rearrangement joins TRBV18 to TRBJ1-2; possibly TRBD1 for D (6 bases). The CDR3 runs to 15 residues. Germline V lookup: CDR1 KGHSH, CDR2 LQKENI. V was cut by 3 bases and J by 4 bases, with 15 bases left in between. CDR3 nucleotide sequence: TGTGCCAGCTCACCGGTTCAGGGGCTGCGCTATGGCTACACCTTC. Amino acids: CASSPVQGLRYGYTF.

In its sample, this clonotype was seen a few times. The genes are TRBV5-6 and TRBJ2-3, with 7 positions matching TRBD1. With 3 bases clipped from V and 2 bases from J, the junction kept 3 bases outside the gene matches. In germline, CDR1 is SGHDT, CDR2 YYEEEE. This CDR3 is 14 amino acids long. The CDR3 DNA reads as TGTGCCAGCAGCTCGACAGGGTCCACAGATACGCAGTATTTT. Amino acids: CASSSTGSTDTQYF. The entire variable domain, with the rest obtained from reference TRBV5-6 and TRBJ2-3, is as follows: DAGVTQSPTHLIKTRGQQVTLRCSPKSGHDTVSWYQQALGQGPQFIFQYYEEEERQRGNFPDRFSGHQFPNYSSELNVNALLLGDSALYLCASSSTGSTDTQYFGPGTRLTVL.

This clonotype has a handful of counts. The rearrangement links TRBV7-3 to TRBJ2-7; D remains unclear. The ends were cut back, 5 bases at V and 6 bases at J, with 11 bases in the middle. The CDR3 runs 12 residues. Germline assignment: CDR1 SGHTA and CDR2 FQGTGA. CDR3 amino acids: CASSHSRCEQYF. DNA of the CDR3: TGTGCCAGCAGCCATTCTCGGTGCGAGCAGTACTTC.

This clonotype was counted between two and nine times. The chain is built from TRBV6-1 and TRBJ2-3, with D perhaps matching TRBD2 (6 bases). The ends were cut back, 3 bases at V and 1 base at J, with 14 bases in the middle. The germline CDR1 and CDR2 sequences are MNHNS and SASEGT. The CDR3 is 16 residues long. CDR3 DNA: TGTGCCAGCAGTGAGAGGAAGGGAGGTCGCACAGATACGCAGTATTTT. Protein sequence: CASSERKGGRTDTQYF.

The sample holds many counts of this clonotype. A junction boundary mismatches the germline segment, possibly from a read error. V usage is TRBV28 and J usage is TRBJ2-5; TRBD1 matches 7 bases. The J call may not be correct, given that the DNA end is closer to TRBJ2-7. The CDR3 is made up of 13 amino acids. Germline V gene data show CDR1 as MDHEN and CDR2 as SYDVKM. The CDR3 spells CASSFGTAYEQYF. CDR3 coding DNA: TGCGCCAGCAGCTTTGGGACAGCCTACGAGCAGTACTTC.

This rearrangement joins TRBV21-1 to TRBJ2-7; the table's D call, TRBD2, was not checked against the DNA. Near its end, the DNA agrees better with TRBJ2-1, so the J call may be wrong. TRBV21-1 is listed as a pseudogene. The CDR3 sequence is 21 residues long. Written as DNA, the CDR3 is TGTGCCAGCAGCAGTTCGAAGCTGGGACTAGCGGGGGTTAGCTCCTACAATGAGCAGTTCTTC. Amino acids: CASSSSKLGLAGVSSYNEQFF.

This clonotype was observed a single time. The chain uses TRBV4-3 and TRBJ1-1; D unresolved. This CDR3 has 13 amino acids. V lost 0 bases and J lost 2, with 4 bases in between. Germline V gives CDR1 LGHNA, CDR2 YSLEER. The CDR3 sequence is CASSQETNTEAFF. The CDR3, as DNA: TGCGCCAGCAGCCAAGAAACCAACACTGAAGCTTTCTTT.

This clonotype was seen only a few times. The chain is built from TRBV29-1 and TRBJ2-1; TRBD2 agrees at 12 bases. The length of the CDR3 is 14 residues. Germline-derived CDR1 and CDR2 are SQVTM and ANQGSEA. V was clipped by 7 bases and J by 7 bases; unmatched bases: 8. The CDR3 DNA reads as TGCAGCGCCACGGGACTAGCGGGCCCAAATGAGCAGTTCTTC. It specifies CSATGLAGPNEQFF.

The CDR3 sequence is CASSSTGTDNSPLHF. CDR3 DNA sequence: TGTGCCAGCAGCTCAACCGGGACAGATAATTCACCCCTCCACTTT. The chain uses TRBV7-9 and TRBJ1-6; 7 bases fit TRBD1. V was pared by 4 bases and J by 5 bases, with 5 bases of the junction left unmatched. Per the germline V gene, CDR1 is SEHNR and CDR2 is FQNEAQ (reference sequence). The CDR3 contains 15 residues.

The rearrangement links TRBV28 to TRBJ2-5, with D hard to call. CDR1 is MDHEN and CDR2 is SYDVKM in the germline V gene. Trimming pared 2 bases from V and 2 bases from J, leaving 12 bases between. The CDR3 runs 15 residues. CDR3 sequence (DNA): TGTGCCAGCAGTTTACGGTGGCGAGGTCAAGAGACCCAGTACTTC. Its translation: CASSLRWRGQETQYF.

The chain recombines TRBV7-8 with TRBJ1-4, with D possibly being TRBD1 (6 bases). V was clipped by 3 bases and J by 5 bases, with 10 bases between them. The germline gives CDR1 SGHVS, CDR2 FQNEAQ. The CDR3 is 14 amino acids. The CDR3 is CASSLGAANEKLFF. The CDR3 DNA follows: TGTGCCAGCAGCTTGGGGGCCGCGAATGAAAAACTGTTTTTT.

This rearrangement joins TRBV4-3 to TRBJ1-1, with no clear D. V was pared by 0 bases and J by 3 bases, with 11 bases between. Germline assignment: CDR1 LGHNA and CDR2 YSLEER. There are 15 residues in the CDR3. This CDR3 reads CASSQDAGFDTEAFF. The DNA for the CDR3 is TGCGCCAGCAGCCAAGACGCGGGGTTTGACACTGAAGCTTTCTTT.

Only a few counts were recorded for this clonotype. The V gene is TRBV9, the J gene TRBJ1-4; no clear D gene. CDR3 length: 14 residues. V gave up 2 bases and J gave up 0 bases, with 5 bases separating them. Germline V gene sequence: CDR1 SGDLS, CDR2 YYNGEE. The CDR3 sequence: CASSVGSTNEKLFF. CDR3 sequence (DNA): TGTGCCAGCAGCGTCGGTTCAACTAATGAAAAACTGTTTTTT.

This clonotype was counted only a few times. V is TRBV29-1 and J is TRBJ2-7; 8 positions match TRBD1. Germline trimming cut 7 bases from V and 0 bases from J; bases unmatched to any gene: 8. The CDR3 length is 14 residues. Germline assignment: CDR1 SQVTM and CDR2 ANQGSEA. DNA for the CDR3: TGCAGCGCGAGGGACAGGTCAATCTCCTACGAGCAGTACTTC. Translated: CSARDRSISYEQYF.

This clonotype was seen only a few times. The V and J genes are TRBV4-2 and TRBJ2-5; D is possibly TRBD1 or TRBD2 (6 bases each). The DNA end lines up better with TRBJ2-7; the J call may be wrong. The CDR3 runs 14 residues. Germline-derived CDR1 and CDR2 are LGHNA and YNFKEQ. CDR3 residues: CASSEQGGGYEQYF. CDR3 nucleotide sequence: TGTGCCAGCAGCGAACAGGGAGGAGGCTACGAGCAGTACTTC.

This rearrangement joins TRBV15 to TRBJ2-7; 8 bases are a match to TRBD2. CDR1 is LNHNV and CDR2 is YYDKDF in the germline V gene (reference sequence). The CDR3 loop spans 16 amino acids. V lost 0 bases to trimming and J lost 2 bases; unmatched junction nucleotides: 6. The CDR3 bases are TGTGCCACCAGCAGAGATATAGCGGGACAAACCTACGAGCAGTACTTC. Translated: CATSRDIAGQTYEQYF.

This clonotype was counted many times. CDR3 nucleotide sequence: TGTGCCAGTGTGCTCGGGGCATACTATGGCTACACCTTC. Its protein is CASVLGAYYGYTF. This chain links TRBV2 with TRBJ1-2, with D possibly being TRBD1 (5 bases). Trimming stripped 9 bases from V and 3 bases from J, with 14 bases between. The CDR3 is made up of 13 amino acids. Germline V gene lookup returns CDR1 SNHLY and CDR2 FYNNEI.